The 5 T cell receptor beta chains reported below all come from one sample, sequenced in a study of PD-L1 blockade in urothelial cancer. Time point of the sample: peripheral blood 6 weeks after treatment start. TCRdb keeps only in-frame clones here, not all; method: immunoSEQ multiplex PCR. The sample lists 42,000 or so clones; roughly four fifths were seen once. Sequencing was performed on PBMCs, taken around atezolizumab (anti-PD-L1) treatment. All receptors come from a man between 60 and 70 years old with urothelial cancer.

The chain couples TRBV11-2 to TRBJ2-7; 8 bases map to TRBD1. The CDR3 has 14 residues. The germline CDR1 and CDR2 sequences are SGHAT and FQNNGV. With 2 bases clipped from V and 5 bases from J, the junction kept 5 bases outside the gene matches. The CDR3 DNA reads TGTGCCAGCAGCTTATTGGACAGGGCCCACGAGCAGTACTTC. Translation: CASSLLDRAHEQYF.

The gene calls are TRBV28 and TRBJ2-7; TRBD1 might be the D (6 bases). CDR3 length equals 14 residues. With 3 bases removed from V and 2 bases from J, the gap between germline ends came to 11 bases. CDR1 and CDR2 from the germline V gene are MDHEN and SYDVKM. The CDR3 region has the DNA TGTGCCAGCAGTTTCGCCAGGGGACCCTACGAGCAGTACTTC. This gives the protein CASSFARGPYEQYF.

The chain links TRBV5-1 to TRBJ2-1; 10 nucleotides align to TRBD2. Germline assignment: CDR1 SGHRS and CDR2 YFSETQ. This CDR3 is 18 amino acids long. Trimming took 0 bases from V and 3 from J; bases not matched to a gene: 9. CDR3 amino acids: CASSLGTNSGRNYNEQFF. CDR3 nucleotide sequence: TGCGCCAGCAGCTTGGGAACCAATAGCGGGAGGAACTACAATGAGCAGTTCTTC. The full variable domain, completed using reference TRBV5-1 and TRBJ2-1, is KAGVTQTPRYLIKTRGQQVTLSCSPISGHRSVSWYQQTPGQGLQFLFEYFSETQRNKGNFPGRFSGRQFSNSRSEMNVSTLELGDSALYLCASSLGTNSGRNYNEQFFGPGTRLTVL.

The chain employs TRBV29-1 and TRBJ1-2; D call uncertain. This CDR3 has 12 amino acids. The V gene's germline CDR1 is SQVTM and CDR2 ANQGSEA. The V and J ends lost 2 bases and 5 bases respectively, with 9 bases between them. CDR3 DNA sequence: TGCAGCGTTGAACTGGCGGATTATGGCTACACCTTC. It codes for CSVELADYGYTF.

The chain uses TRBV29-1 and TRBJ2-1; TRBD2 aligns across 12 bases. This CDR3 is 17 amino acids long. CDR1 and CDR2 from the germline V gene are SQVTM and ANQGSEA. V trimming: 6 bases; J trimming: 1 base; junction bases outside the gene matches: 10. The CDR3 DNA sequence: TGCAGCGTAGCTAGCGGGGGGGCTGGGGCGTCCTACAATGAGCAGTTCTTC. Protein sequence: CSVASGGAGASYNEQFF.